This T cell receptor beta chain is from a study of T cells in Graves' hyperthyroidism and ophthalmopathy. Study details: Peripheral blood was collected at initial diagnosis, before any treatment. Study-level points and caveats: Model-based prediction identified ophthalmopathy a median 6.5 months prior to its onset.

Germline V gene sequence: CDR1 SEHNR, CDR2 FQNEAQ (reference sequence). The V end was cut by 8 bases, the J end by 2 bases, with 11 bases between. This CDR3 is 13 amino acids long. Comment on this clonotype: Its antigen is currently unknown.

Authors of the study amplified TCR beta CDR3 regions from RNA transcripts. Researchers ran a first-round RT-PCR on the TCR CDR3 using the HTBI primer set. Each CDR3 protein is one row after TCRdb ran MiXCR on the multiplex PCR reads. The data hold 300,000 to 400,000 distinct CDR3 sequences, with more than 12% observed a single time. The chain joins TRBV7-9 to TRBJ2-3; D is uncertain. Sequencing input: blood. The source is a woman aged 30 to 39 with Graves' ophthalmopathy. CDR3 amino acids: CASVRGDTDTQYF. CDR3 coding DNA: TGTGCCAGCGTTAGAGGCGACACAGATACGCAGTATTTT.